This TCR delta chain was observed in a study of Vδ1+ human thymocytes. After alphabeta T cell depletion, CD3+ Vdelta1+ Vdelta2- thymocytes were sorted. Extracted RNA was reverse transcribed into cDNA. CDR3 amplicons came from multiplex PCR with pooled V-gene forward and constant-region reverse primers. TCRdb re-called the multiplex PCR reads via CATT. The table has around 20,000 delta-chain clones, 7.5% to 9% seen once. Note on this clone: Its cognate antigen is unknown.

Overall study results and limits: Bulk data may be misread because of unexpected Vdelta2 sequences. In the thymus, TRG and TRD repertoires looked highly polyclonal with Gaussian CDR3 lengths. TRG sequences recurred across donors, whereas TRD sequences stayed essentially private. Thymic delta-chain repertoires held around 20% Vdelta2 sequences and few Vdelta3, despite high sort purity.

The germline V and J ends were trimmed by 0 bases and 0 bases, with 20 bases remaining between them. This CDR3 has 21 amino acids. CDR1 GEAIGNYY and CDR2 EKD come from the germline V gene. The clonotype comes from a child less than two years old who had congenital heart surgery. The sample consisted of Vdelta1+ gamma-delta thymocytes from the thymus. The subset: FACS-sorted CD3+ TCRalphabeta- TCRVdelta1+ TCRVdelta2- thymocytes. The chain combines TRDV2 with TRDJ3; D perhaps matches TRDD3 (5 bases). The J gene was missing in TCRdb and was found by matching the end of the DNA to germline. The CDR3 region is CACDTNYWRIPSSWDTRQMFF. The CDR3, as DNA: TGTGCCTGTGACACCAATTACTGGAGGATTCCCAGCTCCTGGGACACCCGACAGATGTTTTTC.